The 25 T cell receptor beta chains reported below all come from one sample, sequenced in a study of blood T cell repertoires in COVID-19. Profiling relied on immunoSEQ multiplex PCR, and the TCRdb table lists in-frame clones only, not all of them. The data show under 300,000 clones, about 86% seen once. Sequenced material: peripheral blood. These receptors all come from an elderly woman with acute or convalescent COVID-19.

The chain combines TRBV3-1 (or the pseudogene TRBV3-2) with TRBJ1-2, with D maybe TRBD1 (5 bases). The CDR3 is 13 amino acids. Germline V gene lookup returns CDR1 LGHDT and CDR2 YNNKEL (reference sequence). Trimming took 4 bases from V and 7 from J, leaving 13 bases between them. Written as DNA, the CDR3 is TGTGCCAGCAGCCGCCGCCCGGGGGGTGGCTACACCTTC. It codes for CASSRRPGGGYTF.

The gene calls are TRBV7-2 and TRBJ1-5, with D hard to call. Trimming removed 2 bases from V and 4 bases from J, with 9 bases in between. Germline loops: CDR1 SGHTA, CDR2 FQGNSA. CDR3 length: 14 amino acids. DNA for the CDR3: TGTGCCAGCAGCTTACGGACGGGGAATCAGCCCCAGCATTTT. It encodes CASSLRTGNQPQHF.

This chain joins TRBV6-2 or TRBV6-3 and TRBJ1-5, with 9 bases aligning to TRBD1. J gave up 0 bases and V 0 bases, and 9 bases lay outside the gene matches. The V gene's germline CDR1 is MNHEY and CDR2 SVGEGT. This CDR3 has 19 amino acids. As DNA, the CDR3 is TGTGCCAGCAGTTACTCGATGGGACAGGGAGACCATAGCAATCAGCCCCAGCATTTT. This translates into CASSYSMGQGDHSNQPQHF.

The chain has TRBV5-1 and TRBJ1-1; 10 positions match TRBD1. This CDR3 contains 14 residues. Unmatched junction bases numbered 4, after V lost 2 bases and J lost 6 bases. Germline assignment: CDR1 SGHRS and CDR2 YFSETQ. For the CDR3, the DNA is TGCGCCAGCAGCTTAACCGGGACAGGGGCTGAAGCTTTCTTT. Protein: CASSLTGTGAEAFF.

The chain combines TRBV12-3 or TRBV12-4 with TRBJ1-2; weak D call: TRBD1 (5 bases). The CDR3 contains 13 residues. With 5 bases removed from V and 1 base from J, the gap between germline ends came to 8 bases. This CDR3 is CASSPQGNYGYTF. The CDR3 nucleotides read TGTGCCAGCAGTCCCCAGGGTAACTATGGCTACACCTTC.

This chain connects TRBV6-1 to TRBJ1-2; a weak D match, TRBD1 (6 bases). Deletions cut 5 bases from V and 8 bases from J, with 24 bases between. This CDR3 has 16 residues. In germline, CDR1 is MNHNS, CDR2 SASEGT. The CDR3, as DNA: TGTGCCAGCAGTAAAGAGGCGGGGGGGGCTCTTAGGGGCTACACCTTC. It codes for CASSKEAGGALRGYTF.

The genes are TRBV9 and TRBJ1-2, with D possibly being TRBD1 (6 bases). CDR1 is SGDLS and CDR2 is YYNGEE in the germline V gene. Trimming pared 4 bases from V and 6 bases from J, leaving 22 bases between. The CDR3 totals 16 residues. Here the CDR3 DNA reads TGTGCCAGCAGCTTAGCCAGTACAGGGCTAGTGGATGGCTACACCTTC. Translation gives CASSLASTGLVDGYTF.

V gene TRBV28 combines with J gene TRBJ1-2; 7 positions agree with TRBD1. The junction had 7 bases not matched to a gene; V was cut back by 6 bases and J by 6 bases. The CDR3 consists of 13 residues. Germline V CDR1 and CDR2: MDHEN, SYDVKM. In DNA, the CDR3 is TGTGCCAGCAGATTGACAGGGTTGGATGGCTACACCTTC. Encoded protein: CASRLTGLDGYTF.

This clone has only a few counts. The chain links TRBV5-1 to TRBJ2-1, with D possibly matching TRBD2 (6 bases). Germline assignment: CDR1 SGHRS and CDR2 YFSETQ. CDR3 length: 15 amino acids. V lost 0 bases and J lost 5, with 12 bases in between. The CDR3 DNA reads TGCGCCAGCAGCTTGGTTAACGGGGGAAACAATGAGCAGTTCTTC. Residues: CASSLVNGGNNEQFF. The full variable domain, completed using reference TRBV5-1 and TRBJ2-1, is KAGVTQTPRYLIKTRGQQVTLSCSPISGHRSVSWYQQTPGQGLQFLFEYFSETQRNKGNFPGRFSGRQFSNSRSEMNVSTLELGDSALYLCASSLVNGGNNEQFFGPGTRLTVL.

This chain connects TRBV27 to TRBJ1-6; D uncertain. The CDR3 is made up of 15 amino acids. CDR1 is MNHEY and CDR2 is SMNVEV in the germline V gene (reference sequence). V dropped 6 bases and J dropped 4 bases, with 13 bases sitting between them. This CDR3 is CASSYRGQYNSPLHF. CDR3 nucleotide sequence: TGTGCCAGCAGCTATCGCGGGCAGTATAATTCACCCCTCCACTTT.

Here the CDR3 reads CASSYKGDYGYTF. CDR3 DNA: TGTGCCAGCAGTTACAAGGGGGACTATGGCTACACCTTC. The V and J genes are TRBV6-5 and TRBJ1-2, with D tentatively TRBD1 (6 bases). The CDR3 covers 13 residues. CDR1 is MNHEY, CDR2 SVGAGI, per germline. The V and J ends lost 2 bases and 3 bases respectively, with 7 bases between them.

This clone occurred once. The rearrangement joins TRBV3-1 (or the pseudogene TRBV3-2) to TRBJ1-4; D may be TRBD1 (6 bases). Per the germline V gene, CDR1 is LGHDT and CDR2 is YNNKEL (reference sequence). The CDR3 loop spans 14 amino acids. V gave up 4 bases and J gave up 8 bases, with 14 bases separating them. The DNA of the CDR3 is TGTGCCAGCAGCCCCCAGGGGCGCGGGGAAAAACTGTTTTTT. Protein: CASSPQGRGEKLFF.

The chain carries TRBV28 and TRBJ1-4, with TRBD1 identical over 9 bases. Per the germline V gene, CDR1 is MDHEN and CDR2 is SYDVKM. The CDR3 is 15 residues long. V trimming: 5 bases; J trimming: 11 bases; junction bases outside the gene matches: 12. CDR3 loop: CASSPPGQGLEKLFF. The CDR3 DNA reads TGTGCCAGCAGTCCCCCGGGACAGGGACTTGAGAAACTGTTTTTT.

The gene calls are TRBV12-5 and TRBJ2-1; 8 bases fit TRBD2. The CDR3 totals 17 residues. V shed 6 bases and J 2 bases; nucleotides not matched to a gene: 12. Per germline, CDR1 LGHNT and CDR2 FRNRAP. The CDR3, as DNA: TGTGCTAGTGGCCGGGGGAGCGGGGGTCTTACCTACAATGAGCAGTTCTTC. It codes for CASGRGSGGLTYNEQFF.

The chain has TRBV5-4 and TRBJ1-4; 9 positions match TRBD1. The V gene end was trimmed by 2 bases and the J gene end by 11 bases; junction bases not matched to a gene: 13. The germline gives CDR1 SGHNT, CDR2 YYREEE (reference sequence). The CDR3 runs 16 residues. The CDR3 sequence is CASSLLGQGTAGKLFF. Written as DNA, the CDR3 is TGTGCCAGCAGCTTATTGGGACAGGGAACCGCGGGGAAACTGTTTTTT.

The rearrangement joins TRBV5-6 to TRBJ2-7; D not certain. V lost 0 bases, J lost 2 bases, and 9 bases lay in between. Looked up from germline, CDR1 is SGHDT and CDR2 is YYEEEE. The CDR3 runs to 14 residues. The CDR3: CASSLVNRPYEQYF. CDR3 sequence (DNA): TGTGCCAGCAGCTTGGTTAACAGACCCTACGAGCAGTACTTC.

V and J are TRBV5-4 and TRBJ2-1; TRBD2 matches 9 bases. Per the germline V gene, CDR1 is SGHNT and CDR2 is YYREEE (reference sequence). The trim removed 0 bases at V and 9 bases at J, leaving 10 bases unmatched. The CDR3 has 16 amino acids. The CDR3, as DNA: TGTGCCAGCAGCTTGGCGGCGGGGGGGCCGTTGGGTGAGCAGTTCTTC. This translates into CASSLAAGGPLGEQFF.

The chain joins TRBV19 to TRBJ1-1; tentative D call: TRBD1 (6 bases). CDR1 is LNHDA and CDR2 is SQIVND in the germline V gene (reference sequence). The V and J ends lost 1 base and 1 base respectively, with 10 bases between them. This CDR3 has 15 amino acids. The CDR3 reads CASSIAGGSNTEAFF. The CDR3 DNA sequence: TGTGCCAGTAGTATAGCGGGGGGCTCGAACACTGAAGCTTTCTTT.

In this sample, this clone turned up once. The chain employs TRBV27 and TRBJ1-1; TRBD1 might be the D (5 bases). CDR3 length equals 16 residues. Germline assignment: CDR1 MNHEY and CDR2 SMNVEV (reference sequence). Trimming removed 4 bases from V and 11 bases from J, with 26 bases in between. CDR3 bases: TGTGCCAGCAGTTCGTCGGTAGGGGCCAGCCCCTGGAGCGCTTTCTTT. It yields the protein CASSSSVGASPWSAFF.

The chain uses TRBV11-2 and TRBJ2-2; 7 nucleotides align to TRBD1. V lost 1 base to trimming and J lost 10 bases; unmatched junction nucleotides: 9. The CDR3 sequence is 15 residues long. Germline V CDR1 and CDR2: SGHAT, FQNNGV. The CDR3 region is CASSLAGTATPELFF. CDR3 coding DNA: TGTGCCAGCAGCTTAGCCGGGACAGCCACCCCGGAGCTGTTTTTT.

V is TRBV2 and J is TRBJ2-3, with 10 positions matching TRBD1. The CDR3 runs 14 residues. V shed 8 bases, J shed 4 bases, and the junction held 6 bases outside the gene matches. CDR1 and CDR2 (germline): SNHLY, FYNNEI. CDR3 residues: CASLRDRGSDTQYF. DNA of the CDR3: TGTGCCAGCCTCCGGGACAGGGGATCAGATACGCAGTATTTT.

The V and J genes are TRBV19 and TRBJ1-5; no clear D gene. The CDR3 consists of 12 residues. Germline V CDR1 and CDR2: LNHDA, SQIVND (reference sequence). V was clipped by 8 bases and J by 6 bases, with 11 bases between them. In DNA, the CDR3 is TGTGCCAGTCAATCATCCAGTCAGCCCCAGCATTTT. Its protein product is CASQSSSQPQHF.

This clone was picked up one time. The chain joins TRBV4-1 to TRBJ2-7; D perhaps matches TRBD2 (5 bases). CDR3 length: 17 residues. CDR1 is MGHRA and CDR2 is YSYEKL in the germline V gene. The V end lost 0 bases, the J end lost 4 bases, and 19 bases lay between the germline ends. The CDR3 reads CASSQERVGISPYEQYF. Written as DNA, the CDR3 is TGCGCCAGCAGCCAAGAACGAGTCGGGATTAGCCCTTACGAGCAGTACTTC.

The V gene is TRBV12-3 or TRBV12-4, the J gene TRBJ1-1; possibly TRBD1 for D (5 bases). This CDR3 comprises 13 residues. The V gene lost 5 bases and the J gene lost 1 base, with 8 bases spanning the gap. The CDR3 bases are TGTGCCAGCAGTCTCAGGGAGAACACTGAAGCTTTCTTT. This sequence encodes CASSLRENTEAFF.

This rearrangement joins TRBV28 to TRBJ2-3; 9 nucleotides agree with TRBD1. The CDR3 has 17 amino acids. V was clipped by 6 bases and J by 3 bases; unmatched bases: 13. Germline V gene data show CDR1 as MDHEN and CDR2 as SYDVKM. The CDR3 DNA sequence: TGTGCCAGCAGCTCCCCGGGACAGGGTCGGAGTACAGATACGCAGTATTTT. Protein product: CASSSPGQGRSTDTQYF.